Described below is a single TCR beta chain sequence and its context. Different DNA sequences within this sample yield the same CDR3. CDR1 and CDR2 from the germline V gene are MNHEY and SVGAGI. This CDR3 has 13 amino acids. The germline V and J ends were trimmed by 6 bases and 2 bases, with 10 bases remaining between them. Using immunoSEQ multiplex PCR, the repertoire was profiled, and TCRdb retains in-frame clones only, with some absent. The sample contains 100,000 to 150,000 clones, 87% of which appear only once. This record comes from a study of control samples from healthy donors and cancer patients.

Material: blood. The sequence was collected from a man aged 55 to 70 in good health. This chain connects TRBV6-5 to TRBJ1-2; no reliable D call. The CDR3 DNA is TGTGCCAGCAGCCGTGGACGGAACTATGGCTACACCTTC. Residues: CASSRGRNYGYTF.